A single sample is the source of the 2 T cell receptor beta chains below, sequenced in a study of patients and donors after allogeneic stem cell transplantation (dated by TCRdb to 2018 to 2021). Library creation used RT-PCR. Sequenced on a NextSeq 550. TCRdb ran its own pipeline on the public reads, namely fastp trimming at Q25 and MiXCR clone calling, and kept in-frame beta chains. Rows with a matching CDR3 protein are joined into one entry that keeps the most common DNA and genes. The sample table holds about 960,000 distinct CDR3 sequences, of which more than 15% were seen once. The ten biggest clones cover around 5.5% of the sample. Material: blood, either unsorted or a sorted T cell fraction (not recorded which). These receptors all stem from a human donor who was either an allogeneic HSCT recipient or a stem cell or donor lymphocyte infusion donor (not recorded which). It is not recorded whose cells these are; they may come from a transplant donor.

The gene calls are TRBV5-1 and TRBJ2-5; D perhaps matches TRBD1 (8 bases). Germline V gene data show CDR1 as SGHRS and CDR2 as YFSETQ. V was clipped by 5 bases and J by 4 bases, with 15 bases between them. The CDR3 covers 14 residues. Written as DNA, the CDR3 is TGCGCCAGCAGAACGACAGGGGAGGGAGAGACCCAGTACTTC. This encodes CASRTTGEGETQYF.

The CDR3 sequence is CASSPAGSFEQYF. The CDR3 DNA sequence: TGTGCCAGCAGCCCAGCGGGATCATTCGAGCAGTACTTC. The rearrangement uses TRBV3-1 and TRBJ2-7, with 7 bases identical to TRBD2. Germline V lookup: CDR1 LGHDT, CDR2 YNNKEL (reference sequence). After removal of 4 bases from V and 6 bases from J, the junction contained 6 bases not matched to a gene. CDR3 length equals 13 residues.